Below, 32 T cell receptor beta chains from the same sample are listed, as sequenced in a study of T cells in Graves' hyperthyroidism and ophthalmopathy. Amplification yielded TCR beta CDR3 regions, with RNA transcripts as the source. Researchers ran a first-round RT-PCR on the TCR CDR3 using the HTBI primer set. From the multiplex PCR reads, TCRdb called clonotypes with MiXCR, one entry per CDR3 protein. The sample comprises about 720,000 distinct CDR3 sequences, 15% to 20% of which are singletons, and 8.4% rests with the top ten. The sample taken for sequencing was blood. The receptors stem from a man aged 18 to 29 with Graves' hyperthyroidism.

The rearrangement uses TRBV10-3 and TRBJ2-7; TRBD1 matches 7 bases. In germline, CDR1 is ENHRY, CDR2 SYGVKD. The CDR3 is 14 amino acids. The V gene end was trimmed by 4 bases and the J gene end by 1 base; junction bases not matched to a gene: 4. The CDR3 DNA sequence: TGTGCCATCAGTGCCTCGGGACAGTCCTACGAGCAGTACTTC. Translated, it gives CAISASGQSYEQYF.

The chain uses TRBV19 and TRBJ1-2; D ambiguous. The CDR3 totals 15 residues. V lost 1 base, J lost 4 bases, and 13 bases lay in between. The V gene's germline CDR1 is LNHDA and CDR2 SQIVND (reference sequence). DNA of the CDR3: TGTGCCAGTAGTATAGTATACACCGACGCCTATGGCTACACCTTC. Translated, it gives CASSIVYTDAYGYTF.

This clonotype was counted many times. The CDR3 loop is CAWSVRRGNEQFF. The CDR3 nucleotides are TGTGCCTGGAGTGTACGAAGGGGCAATGAGCAGTTCTTC. This chain uses TRBV30 with TRBJ2-1; D is possibly TRBD1 (5 bases). The CDR3 totals 13 residues. The germline CDR1 and CDR2 sequences are GTSNPN and SVGIG (reference sequence). V dropped 0 bases and J dropped 6 bases, with 9 bases sitting between them.

CDR3 residues: CATSQGHYEQYF. The CDR3 DNA is TGTGCCACCTCCCAAGGGCACTACGAGCAGTACTTC. This rearrangement joins TRBV2 to TRBJ2-7, with D unclear. Between the trimmed V and J ends, which lost 10 bases and 3 bases, there was a span of 13 bases. In germline, CDR1 is SNHLY, CDR2 FYNNEI. This CDR3 region has 12 residues.

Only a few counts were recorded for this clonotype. The CDR3 reads CASSQGFGRGGNEKLFF. CDR3 nucleotides: TGCGCCAGCAGCCAAGGCTTTGGGAGGGGCGGGAACGAAAAACTGTTTTTT. This chain links TRBV4-1 with TRBJ1-4; D may be TRBD1 (5 bases). V gave up 1 base and J gave up 8 bases, with 20 bases separating them. CDR1 is MGHRA and CDR2 is YSYEKL in the germline V gene. The CDR3 runs to 17 residues.

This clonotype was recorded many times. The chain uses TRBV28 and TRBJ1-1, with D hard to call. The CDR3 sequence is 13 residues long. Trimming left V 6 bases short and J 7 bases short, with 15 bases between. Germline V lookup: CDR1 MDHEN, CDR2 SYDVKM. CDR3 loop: CASSPPAPSEAFF. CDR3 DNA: TGTGCCAGCAGCCCTCCCGCTCCCAGTGAAGCTTTCTTT.

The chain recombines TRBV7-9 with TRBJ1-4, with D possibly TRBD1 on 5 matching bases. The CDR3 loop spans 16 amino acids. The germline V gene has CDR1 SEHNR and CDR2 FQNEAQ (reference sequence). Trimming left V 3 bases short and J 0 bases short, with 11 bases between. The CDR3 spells CASSLGQAPTNEKLFF. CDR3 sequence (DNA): TGTGCCAGCAGCTTGGGGCAGGCCCCAACTAATGAAAAACTGTTTTTT.

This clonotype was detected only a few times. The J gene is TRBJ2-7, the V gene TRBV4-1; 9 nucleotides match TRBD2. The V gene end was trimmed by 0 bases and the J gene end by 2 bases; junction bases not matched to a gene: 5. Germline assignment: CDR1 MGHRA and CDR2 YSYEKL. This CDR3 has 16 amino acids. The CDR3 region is CASSQDPSGVTYEQYF. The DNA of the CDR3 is TGCGCCAGCAGCCAAGATCCTAGCGGGGTCACCTACGAGCAGTACTTC.

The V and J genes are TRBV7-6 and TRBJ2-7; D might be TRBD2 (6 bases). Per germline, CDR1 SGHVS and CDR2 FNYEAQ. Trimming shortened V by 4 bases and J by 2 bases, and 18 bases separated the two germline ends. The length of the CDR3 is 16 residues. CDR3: CASSSTMTGVPYEQYF. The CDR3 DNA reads TGTGCCAGCAGCTCCACAATGACGGGGGTTCCCTACGAGCAGTACTTC.

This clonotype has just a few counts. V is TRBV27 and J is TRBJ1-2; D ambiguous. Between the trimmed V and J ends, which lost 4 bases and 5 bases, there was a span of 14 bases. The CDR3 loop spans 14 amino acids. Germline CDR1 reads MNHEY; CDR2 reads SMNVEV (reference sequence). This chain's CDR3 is CASSSEGPTYGYTF. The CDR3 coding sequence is TGTGCCAGCAGTTCCGAGGGTCCAACTTATGGCTACACCTTC.

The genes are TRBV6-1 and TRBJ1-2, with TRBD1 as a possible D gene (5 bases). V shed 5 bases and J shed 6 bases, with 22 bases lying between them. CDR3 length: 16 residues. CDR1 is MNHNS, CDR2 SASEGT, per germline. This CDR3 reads CASSSPLSQGVDGYTF. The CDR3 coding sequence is TGTGCCAGCAGTTCCCCTCTCAGTCAGGGCGTAGATGGCTACACCTTC.

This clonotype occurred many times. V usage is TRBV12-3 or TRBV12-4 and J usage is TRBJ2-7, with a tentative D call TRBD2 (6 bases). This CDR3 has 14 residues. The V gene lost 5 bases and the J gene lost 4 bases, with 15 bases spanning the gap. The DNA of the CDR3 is TGTGCCAGCAGTCCGGGGACTGTCTTTTACGAGCAGTACTTC. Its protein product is CASSPGTVFYEQYF.

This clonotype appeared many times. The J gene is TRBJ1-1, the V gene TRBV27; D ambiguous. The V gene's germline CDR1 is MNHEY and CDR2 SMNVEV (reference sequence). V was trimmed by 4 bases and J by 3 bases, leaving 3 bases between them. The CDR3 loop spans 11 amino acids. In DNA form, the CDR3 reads TGTGCCAGCAGTTCGGACACTGAAGCTTTCTTT. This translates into CASSSDTEAFF.

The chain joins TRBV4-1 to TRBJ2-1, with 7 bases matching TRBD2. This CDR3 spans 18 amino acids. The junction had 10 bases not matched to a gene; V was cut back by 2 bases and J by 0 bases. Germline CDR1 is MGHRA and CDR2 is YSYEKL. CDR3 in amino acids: CASSQSPLRGSSYNEQFF. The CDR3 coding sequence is TGCGCCAGCAGCCAAAGTCCTCTTCGCGGGAGCTCCTACAATGAGCAGTTCTTC.

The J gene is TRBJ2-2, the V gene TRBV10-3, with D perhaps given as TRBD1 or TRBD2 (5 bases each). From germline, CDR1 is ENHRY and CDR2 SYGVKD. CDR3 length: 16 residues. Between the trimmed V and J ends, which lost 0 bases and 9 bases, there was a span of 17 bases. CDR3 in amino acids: CAISESSSSGRRELFF. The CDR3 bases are TGTGCCATCAGTGAGTCGTCTAGCTCGGGGCGTAGGGAGCTGTTTTTT.

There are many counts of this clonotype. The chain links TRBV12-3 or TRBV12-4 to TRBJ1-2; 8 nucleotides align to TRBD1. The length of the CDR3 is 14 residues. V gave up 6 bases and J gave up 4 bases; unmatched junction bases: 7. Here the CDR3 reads CASRNRGEFYGYTF. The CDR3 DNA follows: TGTGCCAGCAGAAACAGGGGGGAATTCTATGGCTACACCTTC.

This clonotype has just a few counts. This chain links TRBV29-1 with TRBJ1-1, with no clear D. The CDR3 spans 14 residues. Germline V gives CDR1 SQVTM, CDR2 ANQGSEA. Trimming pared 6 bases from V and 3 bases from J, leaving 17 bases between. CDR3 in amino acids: CSVSSQTADTEAFF. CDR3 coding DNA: TGCAGCGTGAGTTCACAGACGGCGGACACTGAAGCTTTCTTT. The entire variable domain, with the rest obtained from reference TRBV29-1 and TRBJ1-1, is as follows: SAVISQKPSRDICQRGTSLTIQCQVDSQVTMMFWYRQQPGQSLTLIATANQGSEATYESGFVIDKFPISRPNLTFSTLTVSNMSPEDSSIYLCSVSSQTADTEAFFGQGTRLTVV.

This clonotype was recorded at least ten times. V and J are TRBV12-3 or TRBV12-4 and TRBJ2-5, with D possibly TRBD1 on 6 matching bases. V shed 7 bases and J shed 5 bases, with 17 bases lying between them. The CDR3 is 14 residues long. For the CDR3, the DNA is TGTGCCAGCACCCAGGGGCAGGGGTCGGAGACCCAGTACTTC. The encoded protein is CASTQGQGSETQYF.

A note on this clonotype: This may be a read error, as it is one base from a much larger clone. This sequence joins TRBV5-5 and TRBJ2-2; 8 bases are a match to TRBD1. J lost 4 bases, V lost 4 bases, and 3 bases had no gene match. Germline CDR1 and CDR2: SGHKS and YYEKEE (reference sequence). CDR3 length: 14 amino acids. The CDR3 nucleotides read TGTGCCAGCAGCCGGACAGGGATCACCGGGGAGCTGTTTTTT. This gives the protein CASSRTGITGELFF.

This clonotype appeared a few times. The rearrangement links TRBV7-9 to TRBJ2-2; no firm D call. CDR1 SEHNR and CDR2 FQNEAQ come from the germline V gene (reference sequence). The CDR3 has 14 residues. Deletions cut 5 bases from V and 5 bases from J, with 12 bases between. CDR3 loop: CASSPSYGTGELFF. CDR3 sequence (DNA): TGTGCCAGCAGCCCTAGTTACGGGACCGGGGAGCTGTTTTTT.

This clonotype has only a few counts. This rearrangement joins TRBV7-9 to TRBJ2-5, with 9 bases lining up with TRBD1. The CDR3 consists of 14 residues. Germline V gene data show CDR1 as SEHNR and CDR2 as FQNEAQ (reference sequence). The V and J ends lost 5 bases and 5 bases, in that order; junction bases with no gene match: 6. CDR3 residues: CASSPYRGRETQYF. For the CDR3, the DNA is TGTGCCAGCAGCCCCTACAGGGGGCGGGAGACCCAGTACTTC. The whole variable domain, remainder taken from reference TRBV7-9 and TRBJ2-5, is DTGVSQNPRHKITKRGQNVTFRCDPISEHNRLYWYRQTLGQGPEFLTYFQNEAQLEKSRLLSDRFSAERPKGSFSTLEIQRTEQGDSAMYLCASSPYRGRETQYFGPGTRLLVL.

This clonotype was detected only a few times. The CDR3 DNA reads as TGTGCCTGGATATGGACAGACAACACTGAAGCTTTCTTT. This encodes CAWIWTDNTEAFF. This chain links TRBV30 with TRBJ1-1; TRBD1 might be the D (6 bases). CDR3 length equals 13 residues. The germline V gene encodes CDR1 GTSNPN and CDR2 SVGIG (reference sequence). The V and J ends lost 4 bases and 2 bases respectively, with 11 bases between them.

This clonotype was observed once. The CDR3 nucleotides are TGTGCCAGTAGTATTGGGTGGCGGAAGACCTACGAGCAGTACTTC. Protein product: CASSIGWRKTYEQYF. The gene calls are TRBV19 and TRBJ2-7, with D unresolved. The CDR3 length is 15 residues. Trimming shortened V by 3 bases and J by 2 bases, and 14 bases separated the two germline ends. Germline values: CDR1 LNHDA, CDR2 SQIVND (reference sequence).

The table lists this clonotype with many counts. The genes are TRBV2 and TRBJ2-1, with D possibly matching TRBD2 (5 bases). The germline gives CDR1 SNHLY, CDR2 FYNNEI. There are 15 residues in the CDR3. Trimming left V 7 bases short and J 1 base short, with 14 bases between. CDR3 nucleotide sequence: TGTGCCAGCACCAGTCCCGGGATTTCCTACAATGAGCAGTTCTTC. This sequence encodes CASTSPGISYNEQFF.

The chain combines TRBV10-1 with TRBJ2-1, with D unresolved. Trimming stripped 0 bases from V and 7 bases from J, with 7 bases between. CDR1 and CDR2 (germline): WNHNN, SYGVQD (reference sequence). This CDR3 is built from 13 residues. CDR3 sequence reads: CASSESLGNEQFF. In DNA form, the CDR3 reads TGCGCCAGCAGTGAGTCGTTGGGGAATGAGCAGTTCTTC.

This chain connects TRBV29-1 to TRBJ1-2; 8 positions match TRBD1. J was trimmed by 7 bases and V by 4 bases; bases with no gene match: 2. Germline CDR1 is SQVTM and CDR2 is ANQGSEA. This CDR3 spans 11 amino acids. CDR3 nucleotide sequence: TGCAGCGTTGGACAGGGGCCTGGCTACACCTTC. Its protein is CSVGQGPGYTF.

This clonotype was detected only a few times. In DNA form, the CDR3 reads TGTGCCTGGAGCCTCAGGGGGCGCGATGCCAACGTCCTGACTTTC. This sequence encodes CAWSLRGRDANVLTF. The rearrangement links TRBV30 to TRBJ2-6, with TRBD1 identical over 8 bases. This CDR3 contains 15 residues. CDR1 GTSNPN and CDR2 SVGIG come from the germline V gene (reference sequence). V lost 3 bases to trimming and J lost 7 bases; unmatched junction nucleotides: 8.

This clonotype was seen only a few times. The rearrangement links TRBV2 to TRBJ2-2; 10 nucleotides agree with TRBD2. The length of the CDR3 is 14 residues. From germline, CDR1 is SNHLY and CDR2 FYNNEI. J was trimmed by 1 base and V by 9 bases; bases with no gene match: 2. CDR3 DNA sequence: TGTGCCAGTCTAGCGGGAGAGAACACCGGGGAGCTGTTTTTT. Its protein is CASLAGENTGELFF.

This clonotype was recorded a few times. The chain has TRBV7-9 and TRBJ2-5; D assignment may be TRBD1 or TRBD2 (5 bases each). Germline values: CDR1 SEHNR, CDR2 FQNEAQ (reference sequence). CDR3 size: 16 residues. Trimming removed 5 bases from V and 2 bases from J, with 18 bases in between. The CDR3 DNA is TGTGCCAGCAGCACCAGGCCAGGGTGGGGGCAAGAGACCCAGTACTTC. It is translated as CASSTRPGWGQETQYF. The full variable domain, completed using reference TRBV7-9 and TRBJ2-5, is DTGVSQNPRHKITKRGQNVTFRCDPISEHNRLYWYRQTLGQGPEFLTYFQNEAQLEKSRLLSDRFSAERPKGSFSTLEIQRTEQGDSAMYLCASSTRPGWGQETQYFGPGTRLLVL.

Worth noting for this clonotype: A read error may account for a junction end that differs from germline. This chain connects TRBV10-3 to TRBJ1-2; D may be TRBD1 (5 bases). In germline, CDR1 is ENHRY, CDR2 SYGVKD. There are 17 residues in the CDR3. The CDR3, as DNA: TGTGCCATCTGTGAGTCGGGACGTATCCCGAAGGGTGATGGCTACACCTTC. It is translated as CAICESGRIPKGDGYTF.

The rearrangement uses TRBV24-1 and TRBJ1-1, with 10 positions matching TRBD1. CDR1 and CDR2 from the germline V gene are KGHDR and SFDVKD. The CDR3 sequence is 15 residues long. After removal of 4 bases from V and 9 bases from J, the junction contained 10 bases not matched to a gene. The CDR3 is CATSDPSGTGEQAFF. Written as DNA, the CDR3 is TGTGCCACCAGTGACCCCTCCGGGACAGGGGAACAAGCTTTCTTT.

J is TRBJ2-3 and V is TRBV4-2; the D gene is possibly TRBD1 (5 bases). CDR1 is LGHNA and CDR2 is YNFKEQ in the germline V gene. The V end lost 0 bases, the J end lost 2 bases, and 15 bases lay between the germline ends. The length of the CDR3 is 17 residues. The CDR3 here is CASSQEGLGGTTDTQYF. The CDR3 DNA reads TGTGCCAGCAGCCAAGAGGGGCTAGGCGGAACCACAGATACGCAGTATTTT.